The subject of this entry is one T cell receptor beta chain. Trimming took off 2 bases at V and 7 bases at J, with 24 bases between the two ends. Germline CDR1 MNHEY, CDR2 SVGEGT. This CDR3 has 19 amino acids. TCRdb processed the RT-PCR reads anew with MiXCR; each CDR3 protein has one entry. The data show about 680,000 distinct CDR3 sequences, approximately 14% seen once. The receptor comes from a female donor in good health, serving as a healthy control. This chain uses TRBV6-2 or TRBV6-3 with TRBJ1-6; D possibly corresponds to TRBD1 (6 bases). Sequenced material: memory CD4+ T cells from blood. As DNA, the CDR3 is TGTGCCAGCAGTTACGTCCTATCTCCGGAACAGGGAGAGAATTCACCCCTCCACTTT. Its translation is CASSYVLSPEQGENSPLHF.